This is a list of T cell receptor beta chains from one sample in a study of blood T cell repertoires in COVID-19. The repertoire was sequenced with immunoSEQ multiplex PCR; TCRdb's copy has only in-frame clones and lacks some. This repertoire shows roughly 300,000 clones, around 81% found once; its top ten account for 2.5% to 3%. The sequenced sample consisted of peripheral blood. The receptors were gathered from a woman aged 55-70 years with active or convalescent COVID-19. Each CDR3 is given with its conserved first and last residue. A D gene is named only where the DNA matches it firmly. The listing skips clone size in some rows; elsewhere it reads once, few, many or a size class.

d_call	clone_size	v_call	j_call	cdr3_length	cdr3_aa	cdr3_nt
TRBD1	-	TRBV27	TRBJ1-2	13	CASSLWTGDGYTF	TGTGCCAGCAGTTTATGGACAGGGGATGGCTACACCTTC
TRBD1	-	TRBV11-3	TRBJ1-1	13	CASSFYRDSEAFF	TGTGCCAGCAGCTTTTACCGGGACAGTGAAGCTTTCTTT
-	-	TRBV11-2	TRBJ1-2	15	CASSLDWLGGDGYTF	TGTGCCAGCAGCTTAGACTGGCTCGGAGGAGATGGCTACACCTTC
-	-	TRBV3-1/TRBV3-2	TRBJ2-3	14	CASSPGVSTDTQYF	TGTGCCAGCAGCCCGGGGGTAAGCACAGATACGCAGTATTTT
-	-	TRBV12-3/TRBV12-4	TRBJ1-2	13	CASSPRGGLGYTF	TGTGCCAGCAGTCCCCGGGGGGGGCTCGGCTACACCTTC
TRBD2	-	TRBV7-9	TRBJ2-1	15	CASSPRGSRNNEQFF	TGTGCCAGCAGCCCGCGGGGGAGCAGGAACAATGAGCAGTTCTTC
TRBD2	-	TRBV10-3	TRBJ2-3	15	CAISESTSGGDTQYF	TGTGCCATCAGTGAGTCGACTAGCGGGGGTGATACGCAGTATTTT
-	-	TRBV7-9	TRBJ1-5	17	CASSTTDTKTPNQPQHF	TGTGCCAGCAGCACAACGGACACGAAAACGCCCAATCAGCCCCAGCATTTT
TRBD1	once	TRBV27	TRBJ1-5	15	CASRSGTGGNQPQHF	TGTGCCAGCAGGTCCGGGACAGGGGGGAATCAGCCCCAGCATTTT
TRBD1	-	TRBV10-3	TRBJ1-2	17	CAISESLRGRGFYGYTF	TGTGCCATCAGTGAGTCTCTTCGGGGCAGGGGGTTCTATGGCTACACCTTC
TRBD2	-	TRBV6-2/TRBV6-3	TRBJ2-5	17	CASSYGLAGEQQETQYF	TGTGCCAGCAGTTACGGACTAGCGGGGGAACAGCAAGAGACCCAGTACTTC
-	-	TRBV7-2	TRBJ1-6	16	CASSLVPAGEGSPLHF	TGTGCCAGCAGCTTAGTCCCCGCAGGGGAGGGATCACCCCTCCACTTT
TRBD2	-	TRBV27	TRBJ2-1	17	CASSSASGGPTYNEQFF	TGTGCCAGCAGTTCCGCTAGCGGGGGGCCAACCTACAATGAGCAGTTCTTC
-	-	TRBV5-6	TRBJ1-6	14	CASSLAGFISPLHF	TGTGCCAGCAGCTTGGCAGGGTTCATCTCACCCCTCCACTTT
-	-	TRBV7-9	TRBJ1-5	15	CASSFGTTGSQPQHF	TGTGCCAGCAGCTTTGGGACGACAGGAAGTCAGCCCCAGCATTTT
TRBD1	few	TRBV7-9	TRBJ1-2	15	CASRGPQGVEYGYTF	TGTGCCAGCAGGGGACCCCAGGGGGTAGAATATGGCTACACCTTC
TRBD1	-	TRBV6-2/TRBV6-3	TRBJ1-5	16	CASSYSTTGNNQPQHF	TGTGCCAGCAGTTACTCTACGACAGGGAACAATCAGCCCCAGCATTTT
-	-	TRBV3-1/TRBV3-2	TRBJ1-2	13	CASSQPTGNGYTF	TGTGCCAGCAGCCAACCAACAGGGAATGGCTACACCTTC
-	few	TRBV10-3	TRBJ1-1	13	CAISEQGHTEAFF	TGTGCCATCAGTGAGCAGGGGCACACTGAAGCTTTCTTT
-	-	TRBV7-8	TRBJ1-1	14	CASSRNRDSSEAFF	TGTGCCAGCAGCCGGAACAGGGATTCTTCTGAAGCTTTCTTT
-	-	TRBV19	TRBJ2-1	14	CATQLAGSNNEQFF	TGTGCCACTCAACTAGCAGGGTCAAACAATGAGCAGTTCTTC
-	-	TRBV29-1	TRBJ2-5	13	CSAKVRAQETQYF	TGCAGCGCTAAGGTCAGGGCTCAAGAGACCCAGTACTTC
-	-	TRBV15	TRBJ1-4	15	CATSRDLGKGEKLFF	TGTGCCACCAGCAGAGACCTAGGGAAGGGGGAAAAACTGTTTTTT
TRBD2	-	TRBV5-1	TRBJ2-1	15	CASSFSGGRGGEQFF	TGCGCCAGCAGCTTTAGCGGGGGGAGAGGGGGTGAGCAGTTCTTC
TRBD1	-	TRBV3-1/TRBV3-2	TRBJ1-1	15	CASSPRQGLNTEAFF	TGTGCCAGCAGCCCCCGACAGGGATTGAACACTGAAGCTTTCTTT
-	-	TRBV7-9	TRBJ1-2	14	CASSLALGVNGYTF	TGTGCCAGCAGCTTGGCGCTCGGGGTTAACGGCTACACCTTC
TRBD1	-	TRBV7-9	TRBJ2-7	15	CASSQIPGQAHEQYF	TGTGCCAGCAGCCAAATACCGGGACAGGCCCACGAGCAGTACTTC
TRBD1	many	TRBV10-3	TRBJ2-7	15	CAISEGTGAPYEQYF	TGTGCCATCAGTGAAGGGACAGGGGCCCCCTACGAGCAGTACTTC
-	-	TRBV7-3	TRBJ2-1	15	CASSPPGQQYNEQFF	TGTGCCAGCAGCCCCCCCGGACAGCAGTACAATGAGCAGTTCTTC
-	-	TRBV4-2	TRBJ2-5	13	CASSPGHKETQYF	TGTGCCAGCAGCCCGGGACATAAGGAGACCCAGTACTTC
-	-	TRBV6-5	TRBJ2-7	13	CASSYPTVYEQYF	TGTGCCAGCAGTTACCCGACAGTCTACGAGCAGTACTTC
-	-	TRBV5-1	TRBJ2-7	14	CASSPDGGPYEQYF	TGCGCCAGCAGCCCCGACGGCGGCCCCTACGAGCAGTACTTC
-	-	TRBV11-3	TRBJ2-2	14	CASSAGPPGGELFF	TGTGCCAGCAGCGCGGGACCCCCCGGCGGGGAGCTGTTTTTT
-	-	TRBV5-4	TRBJ1-3	13	CASSSDRGNTIYF	TGTGCCAGCAGCTCCGACAGGGGAAACACCATATATTTT
-	-	TRBV5-1	TRBJ1-3	14	CASSFGQSEGTIYF	TGCGCCAGCAGCTTCGGACAGTCGGAAGGCACCATATATTTT
-	once	TRBV30	TRBJ2-7	15	CAWSLAMGAAYEQYF	TGTGCCTGGAGTCTGGCTATGGGGGCAGCCTACGAGCAGTACTTC
TRBD1	few	TRBV5-1	TRBJ1-2	13	CASSRDRGPGYTF	TGCGCCAGCAGTCGGGACAGAGGACCTGGCTACACCTTC
-	-	TRBV30	TRBJ1-1	15	CAWSVLGLLNTEAFF	TGTGCCTGGAGTGTACTCGGACTACTGAACACTGAAGCTTTCTTT
TRBD2	-	TRBV6-4	TRBJ2-5	17	CASSDVSRGGVRETQYF	TGTGCCAGCAGTGACGTATCTCGCGGGGGGGTCCGGGAGACCCAGTACTTC
-	-	TRBV7-9	TRBJ2-1	15	CASSLGAVSYNEQFF	TGTGCCAGCAGCTTAGGAGCGGTCTCCTACAATGAGCAGTTCTTC
TRBD1	few	TRBV27	TRBJ1-1	16	CASSSTGTGGGTEAFF	TGTGCCAGCAGTTCAACCGGGACAGGGGGCGGCACTGAAGCTTTCTTT
-	-	TRBV15	TRBJ2-1	11	CATSSSNEQFF	TGTGCCACCAGCAGTTCGAATGAGCAGTTCTTC
TRBD1	-	TRBV27	TRBJ2-5	13	CASSPTGLETQYF	TGTGCCAGCAGTCCGACAGGGTTGGAGACCCAGTACTTC
TRBD1	-	TRBV5-4	TRBJ2-3	16	CASSRTGGAVTDTQYF	TGTGCCAGCAGCCGGACAGGGGGCGCGGTCACAGATACGCAGTATTTT
-	-	TRBV6-4	TRBJ2-1	16	CASSDRDTRPYNEQFF	TGTGCCAGCAGTGACAGGGACACCCGTCCCTACAATGAGCAGTTCTTC
-	-	TRBV5-5	TRBJ1-5	15	CASSPLLNPPLPQHF	TGTGCCAGCAGCCCCCTACTAAATCCCCCTTTACCCCAGCATTTT
-	-	TRBV15	TRBJ1-2	13	CATTLGGVDGYTF	TGTGCCACCACCCTCGGCGGAGTGGATGGCTACACCTTC
TRBD1	-	TRBV19	TRBJ1-4	15	CASSARQGGYEKLFF	TGTGCCAGTAGTGCTCGACAGGGCGGGTATGAAAAACTGTTTTTT
TRBD2	once	TRBV25-1	TRBJ2-3	16	CASSESSGGITDTQYF	TGTGCCAGCAGTGAATCAAGCGGGGGGATCACAGATACGCAGTATTTT
-	-	TRBV6-1	TRBJ1-2	15	CASSERDRSNYGYTF	TGTGCCAGCAGTGAGAGAGACAGGTCTAACTATGGCTACACCTTC
-	-	TRBV28	TRBJ1-2	18	CASSSGAGSSIMDYGYTF	TGTGCCAGCAGTTCCGGTGCGGGGAGTAGTATAATGGACTATGGCTACACCTTC
TRBD1	-	TRBV5-4	TRBJ1-2	15	CASSYLQGRDYGYTF	TGTGCCAGCAGCTACCTACAGGGGCGGGATTATGGCTACACCTTC
-	once	TRBV10-2	TRBJ1-4	14	CASSEWQTNEKLFF	TGCGCCAGCAGTGAGTGGCAGACTAATGAAAAACTGTTTTTT